These T cell receptor beta chains were read from a single sample in a study of T cell clones after liver transplantation. Method: immunoSEQ multiplex PCR; TCRdb's copy keeps in-frame clones and lacks some. The sample shows 95,000 to 110,000 clones, 82% of them seen only once. The specimen comprised CD4+ T cells from blood, sampled before liver transplant. Every receptor here comes from a human donor who received a liver transplant. CDR3s include the opening cysteine and the closing phenylalanine or tryptophan. A D gene is named only where the DNA matches it firmly. Clone size is shown for a subset of rows, as once, few, many or a class of expanded clone.

>-|TRBJ2-7|-|TRBV21-1
CASSKRGGLYEQYF
TGTGCCAGCAGCAAAAGGGGGGGGCTCTACGAGCAGTACTTC
>-|TRBJ2-2|-|TRBV5-1
CASSLASIGELFF
TGCGCCAGCAGCTTGGCAAGTATCGGGGAGCTGTTTTTT
>few|TRBJ1-6|-|TRBV9
CASSVGGENSPLHF
TGTGCCAGCAGCGTAGGGGGTGAAAATTCACCCCTCCACTTT
>many|TRBJ1-2|-|TRBV14
CASSQLGRPYGYTF
TGTGCCAGCAGCCAACTGGGACGTCCCTATGGCTACACCTTC
>-|TRBJ2-5|TRBD2|TRBV4-1
CASSQLGLAGGGTQYF
TGCGCCAGCAGCCAACTGGGACTAGCGGGAGGGGGGACCCAGTACTTC
>-|TRBJ2-5|-|TRBV5-1
CASSLGGGETQYF
TGCGCCAGCAGCTTAGGGGGAGGAGAGACCCAGTACTTC
>-|TRBJ1-5|-|TRBV5-8
CASSLGSQPLRSNQPQHF
TGTGCCAGCAGCTTGGGGTCGCAACCCCTCCGTAGCAATCAGCCCCAGCATTTT
>-|TRBJ1-3|-|TRBV4-2
CASSQDLGTASGNTIYF
TGTGCCAGCAGCCAAGATTTGGGTACAGCCTCTGGAAACACCATATATTTT
>-|TRBJ1-1|-|TRBV5-3
CAPKRGRTEAFF
TGTGCCCCTAAGCGGGGGAGGACTGAAGCTTTCTTT
>-|TRBJ1-3|-|TRBV4-1
CASSQDGQGSARATIYF
TGCGCCAGCAGCCAAGATGGCCAGGGCAGTGCCCGGGCCACCATATATTTT
>-|TRBJ2-5|-|TRBV5-1
CASRAGLPGVETQYF
TGCGCCAGCAGGGCGGGACTCCCCGGGGTCGAGACCCAGTACTTC
>-|TRBJ2-1|TRBD2|TRBV9
CASSSRASGYNEQFF
TGTGCCAGCAGCTCTCGAGCTAGCGGGTACAATGAGCAGTTCTTC
>-|TRBJ1-3|-|TRBV7-9
CASSPRTGLSGNTIYF
TGTGCCAGCAGCCCGCGTACAGGCCTCTCTGGAAACACCATATATTTT
>-|TRBJ1-1|TRBD1|TRBV7-8
CASSPGQGASTEAFF
TGTGCCAGCAGTCCGGGACAGGGGGCGAGCACTGAAGCTTTCTTT
>-|TRBJ2-1|-|TRBV5-1
CASSLEMGFEQFF
TGCGCCAGCAGCTTGGAGATGGGGTTCGAGCAGTTCTTC
>-|TRBJ1-4|-|TRBV14
CASSQVPRSTNEKLFF
TGTGCCAGCAGCCAAGTTCCCAGATCAACTAATGAAAAACTGTTTTTT
>-|TRBJ2-3|TRBD2|TRBV19
CASGLAGDRQGTQYF
TGTGCCAGTGGACTAGCGGGGGATCGCCAGGGTACGCAGTATTTT
>-|TRBJ2-7|TRBD1|TRBV6-6
CASSYPTGTGTYEQYF
TGTGCCAGCAGTTACCCGACCGGGACAGGTACCTACGAGCAGTACTTC
>-|TRBJ2-3|-|TRBV27
CASSLQPPGTDTQYF
TGTGCCAGCAGTTTACAACCCCCCGGGACAGATACGCAGTATTTT
>-|TRBJ2-3|TRBD2|TRBV5-1
CASRALAGAHTDTQYF
TGCGCCAGCAGGGCCTTAGCGGGAGCCCACACAGATACGCAGTATTTT
>few|TRBJ2-2|-|TRBV7-3
CASSKRPRVGDTGELFF
TGTGCCAGCAGCAAGAGACCAAGGGTGGGGGACACCGGGGAGCTGTTTTTT
>once|TRBJ1-5|-|TRBV7-2
CASSLGGRQTQHF
TGTGCCAGCAGCTTAGGGGGTAGACAGACCCAGCATTTT
>-|TRBJ1-4|-|TRBV10-3
CAISENGVNEKLFF
TGTGCCATCAGTGAGAATGGGGTTAATGAAAAACTGTTTTTT
>-|TRBJ1-3|TRBD1|TRBV6-6
CASSPRDSSGNTIYF
TGTGCCAGCAGCCCGCGGGACAGCTCTGGAAACACCATATATTTT
>few|TRBJ1-3|-|TRBV10-3
CAISPKVVINGNTIYF
TGTGCCATCAGCCCTAAGGTTGTTATCAATGGAAACACCATATATTTT
>-|TRBJ1-4|TRBD1|TRBV7-2
CASSERTGMREKLFF
TGTGCCAGCAGCGAAAGGACAGGGATGAGAGAAAAACTGTTTTTT
>-|TRBJ2-5|-|TRBV19
CASNTGLQETQYF
TGTGCCAGTAATACCGGATTGCAAGAGACCCAGTACTTC
>-|TRBJ1-2|TRBD1|TRBV28
CASSSDRGPAKGHTF
TGTGCCAGCAGTTCGGACAGGGGGCCTGCGAAGGGCCACACCTTC
>-|TRBJ1-1|-|TRBV10-1
CASRGQNTEAFF
TGCGCCAGCAGAGGACAGAACACTGAAGCTTTCTTT
>-|TRBJ2-1|TRBD1|TRBV19
CASSRTGQGDPSYNEQFF
TGTGCCAGTAGCCGAACGGGACAGGGGGACCCCTCCTACAATGAGCAGTTCTTC
>few|TRBJ2-1|-|TRBV29-1
CSVVWRGYNEQFF
TGCAGCGTTGTGTGGCGGGGCTACAATGAGCAGTTCTTC
>-|TRBJ1-1|TRBD1|TRBV6-1
CASTRGGRAAFF
TGTGCCAGCACCCGAGGGGGCAGGGCAGCTTTCTTT
>-|TRBJ1-1|-|TRBV18
CASSQSQGMFTEAFF
TGTGCCAGCTCACAATCACAGGGTATGTTCACTGAAGCTTTCTTT
>few|TRBJ1-1|-|TRBV28
CASTLNFGATEAFF
TGTGCCAGCACCTTGAATTTTGGGGCCACTGAAGCTTTCTTT
>-|TRBJ2-1|-|TRBV7-3
CASSLRAPLGDYEQFF
TGTGCCAGCAGCTTAAGAGCCCCTTTGGGGGATTATGAGCAGTTCTTC
>-|TRBJ2-7|TRBD1|TRBV19
CASSRDRGYEQYF
TGTGCCAGTAGTAGGGACAGGGGCTACGAGCAGTACTTC
>once|TRBJ1-4|-|TRBV7-8
CATHPPGNNEKLFF
TGTGCCACCCACCCCCCGGGAAATAATGAAAAACTGTTTTTT
>-|TRBJ2-2|TRBD1|TRBV11-3
CASSFGQGYAGELFF
TGTGCCAGCAGCTTCGGACAGGGGTACGCCGGGGAGCTGTTTTTT
>-|TRBJ2-3|-|TRBV7-3
CASSPFPYSDTQYF
TGTGCCAGCAGCCCCTTCCCGTACTCAGATACGCAGTATTTT
>-|TRBJ2-3|-|TRBV4-1
CASSQVTYTDTQYF
TGCGCCAGCAGCCAAGTTACATACACAGATACGCAGTATTTT
>-|TRBJ2-3|TRBD2|TRBV28
CASSLRGAGTDTQYF
TGTGCCAGCAGCTTGCGGGGGGCTGGAACAGATACGCAGTATTTT
>-|TRBJ2-2|TRBD1|TRBV2
CASRGDRGRSGELFF
TGTGCCAGCAGAGGGGACAGGGGGCGGTCTGGGGAGCTGTTTTTT
>-|TRBJ2-6|-|TRBV19
CASSIGSSGANVLTF
TGTGCCAGTAGTATTGGCAGCTCTGGGGCCAACGTCCTGACTTTC
>-|TRBJ1-1|-|TRBV6-4
CASSLRGGTEAFF
TGTGCCAGCAGTCTACGAGGGGGCACTGAAGCTTTCTTT
>-|TRBJ1-6|-|TRBV6-5
CASSYSSRYNSPLHF
TGTGCCAGCAGTTACTCGAGTCGCTATAATTCACCCCTCCACTTT
>-|TRBJ1-5|TRBD1|TRBV7-8
CASSQGQGGNQPQHF
TGTGCCAGCAGCCAAGGACAGGGCGGCAATCAGCCCCAGCATTTT
>-|TRBJ2-7|TRBD2|TRBV28
CASSSPSGSPYEQYF
TGTGCCAGCAGTTCCCCCAGCGGGAGTCCCTACGAGCAGTACTTC
>once|TRBJ2-7|-|TRBV5-1
CASSLAVGDYEQYF
TGCGCCAGCAGCTTGGCTGTTGGGGATTACGAGCAGTACTTC
>-|TRBJ2-3|TRBD2|TRBV9
CASSVPTSPTDTQYF
TGTGCCAGCAGCGTTCCGACTAGCCCCACAGATACGCAGTATTTT
>-|TRBJ1-1|-|TRBV10-3
CAISGAVGGAFF
TGTGCCATCAGTGGGGCAGTAGGAGGGGCTTTCTTT
>once|TRBJ2-7|TRBD1|TRBV18
CASSPDRGFYEQYF
TGTGCCAGCTCTCCGGACAGGGGGTTCTACGAGCAGTACTTC
>-|TRBJ2-7|TRBD1|TRBV18
CASSPPRQGAHEQYF
TGTGCCAGCTCACCACCTAGACAGGGGGCCCACGAGCAGTACTTC
>many|TRBJ2-7|-|TRBV10-3
CAISEGNEQYF
TGTGCCATCAGTGAGGGGAACGAGCAGTACTTC